This record looks at one TCR beta chain sequence and its context. Its antigen is not known. Data came from immunoSEQ multiplex PCR; TCRdb stores just in-frame clones and leaves some out. The sample has over 35,000 clones; approximately 80% are singletons. Deletions cut 6 bases from V and 0 bases from J, with 8 bases between. The CDR3 contains 13 residues. Germline CDR1 is MGHDK and CDR2 is SYGVNS. Time point denoted: week 35, safety follow-up. What each vaccine dose contained was 300 ug of mutant IDH1 20-mer peptide, accompanied by topical imiquimod. This specimen comes from a study of a mutant IDH1 vaccine in newly diagnosed glioma. Study-level findings and limits: Across multiple MHC alleles, about 95% of patients had vaccine-induced responses. Pseudoprogression seemingly bore no relation to changes in top peripheral T cell clonotypes.

The receptor was derived from a woman aged 45-60 years with glioma. This material consisted of PBMCs, taken from a glioma patient whose treatment included an IDH1 peptide vaccine. The rearrangement joins TRBV25-1 to TRBJ1-2; D remains unclear. CDR3 sequence reads: CASSTLPNYGYTF. In DNA form, the CDR3 reads TGTGCCAGCAGCACCCTACCTAACTATGGCTACACCTTC.